This record looks at one TCR beta chain sequence and its context. What it binds is not known. This record comes from a study of cytomegalovirus exposure and HLA in healthy donors. Study-wide context: Early on, a data release was issued that held 80 million or so unique TCRs from HLA-typed donors.

Points from the study as a whole: Reports indicated that the classifier achieved high specificity and sensitivity in diagnosing cytomegalovirus status.

The PCR used 60 Vbeta and 13 Jbeta primers. Sequenced by immunoSEQ multiplex PCR; TCRdb stores in-frame clones only, minus some. Of over 150,000 clones listed, approximately 84% are singletons. V was clipped by 2 bases and J by 6 bases, with 15 bases between them. The germline V gene has CDR1 SGHTS and CDR2 YDEGEE. The CDR3 is 14 residues long. The clonotype originates from a boy aged 2 to 10 in good health and CMV-seronegative. Sequencing was performed on PBMCs. This chain links TRBV5-8 with TRBJ2-7; D is possibly TRBD1 (6 bases). The CDR3 DNA sequence: TGTGCCAGCAGCTTCGACAGGACCAGGGGCGAGCAGTACTTC. Translation gives CASSFDRTRGEQYF. The full variable domain, with the rest looked up from reference TRBV5-8 and TRBJ2-7, is EAGVTQSPTHLIKTRGQQATLRCSPISGHTSVYWYQQALGLGLQFLLWYDEGEERNRGNFPPRFSGRQFPNYSSELNVNALELEDSALYLCASSFDRTRGEQYFGPGTRLTVT.